This TCR beta chain comes out of a study of shared clonotypes between healthy human individuals. Broader study findings: Estimated richness was generally greater in naive than memory subsets.

Repertoires were generated with immunoSEQ multiplex PCR, while TCRdb's copy carries only in-frame clones and drops some. Among 190,000 or so clones listed, around 63% were seen once. This clone was detected only a few times. The antigen is undetermined. The junction does not match germline at one end; this may be a read error. From germline, CDR1 is SGDLS and CDR2 YYNGEE. CDR3 length: 11 amino acids. The J gene is TRBJ1-4, the V gene TRBV9; D is ambiguous. Sequences were obtained from memory CD4+ T cells sorted from blood. This sample's subset: CD45RA-negative fraction. The source of this sequence is a man younger than 40 in good health. In DNA form, the CDR3 reads TGTGCCAGCAGCGCGCCCGGGCAGGTGTCTTTT. Its translation: CASSAPGQVSF.